This entry features one T cell receptor (beta chain) sequence. Its antigen is unknown. This record belongs to a study of early T cells in non-severe SARS-CoV-2 infection. Study-level information: The sequenced material was bulk RNA from unsorted whole blood, and its chains were unpaired. Study outcomes and limitations: Anti-spike CD8 responses were favored by VDJdb matching, which missed private and CD4 specificities.

The protocol attached unique molecular identifiers to individual cDNA molecules. Each CDR3 protein is one row after TCRdb ran MiXCR on the 5' RACE reads. This sample yields roughly 31,000 distinct CDR3 sequences, of which about 5% are seen a single time; over 10% belongs to the top ten. The CDR3 is made up of 16 amino acids. CDR1 and CDR2 from the germline V gene are SGHRS and YFSETQ. The J segment lost 4 bases and the V segment lost 4 bases, leaving 13 bases of the junction unmatched. The sequence came from an adult who was a healthcare worker with PCR-confirmed SARS-CoV-2 infection or an uninfected control (not recorded which). The chain has TRBV5-1 and TRBJ2-5; 7 nucleotides agree with TRBD1. Sequencing used whole blood. CDR3 nucleotides: TGCGCCAGCAGCCAGAGCATACAGGGGTTTGGAGAGACCCAGTACTTC. Translating gives CASSQSIQGFGETQYF.